The TCR beta chain described here comes from a study of beta chain features in type 1 diabetes. On the study more broadly: Age and gender were similar between patients and healthy donors, as were cell yields. Study findings and constraints: Fewer junction insertions and more nucleotide deletions appeared in type 1 diabetes patients. All four CD4+ subsets from Type 1 diabetes patients carried moderately but significantly shorter TCRB CDR3s.

Trimming cost V 4 bases and J 5 bases; bases outside gene matches: 5. This CDR3 has 15 residues. CDR1 SGHTA and CDR2 FQGTGA come from the germline V gene. A CD45RO/CCR7/CD25/CD127/CD95/CD27 panel sorted naive, central memory, regulatory and stem cell-like memory CD4+ cells. Concerning this clone: Antigen specificity is unknown.

The investigators reverse transcribed all of the isolated RNA, so they sequenced expressed TCRB transcripts. Sequenced by immunoSEQ multiplex PCR; TCRdb stores in-frame clones only, minus some. The sample holds a few hundred thousand clones, around 9.6% seen once. The TCR sequence derives from a man aged 25-45 years with type 1 diabetes. Sequenced material: central memory CD4+ T cells from blood. V gene TRBV7-3 combines with J gene TRBJ2-5, with 12 bases aligning to TRBD1. The CDR3 DNA is TGTGCCAGCAGCTCGCTGGGACAGGGGGCCGAGACCCAGTACTTC. Amino acids: CASSSLGQGAETQYF.